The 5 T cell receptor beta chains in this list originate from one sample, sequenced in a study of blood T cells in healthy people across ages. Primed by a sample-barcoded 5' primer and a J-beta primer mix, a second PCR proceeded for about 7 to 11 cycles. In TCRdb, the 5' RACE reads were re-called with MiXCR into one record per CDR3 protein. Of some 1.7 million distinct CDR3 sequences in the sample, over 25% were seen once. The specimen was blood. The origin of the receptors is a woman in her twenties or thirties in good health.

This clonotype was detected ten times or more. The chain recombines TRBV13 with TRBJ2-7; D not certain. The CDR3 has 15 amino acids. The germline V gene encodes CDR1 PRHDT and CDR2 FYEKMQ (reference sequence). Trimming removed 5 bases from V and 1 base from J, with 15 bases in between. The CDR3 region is CASSRDSSGSYEQYF. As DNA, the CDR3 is TGTGCCAGCAGCCGCGACTCTTCCGGGTCCTACGAGCAGTACTTC.

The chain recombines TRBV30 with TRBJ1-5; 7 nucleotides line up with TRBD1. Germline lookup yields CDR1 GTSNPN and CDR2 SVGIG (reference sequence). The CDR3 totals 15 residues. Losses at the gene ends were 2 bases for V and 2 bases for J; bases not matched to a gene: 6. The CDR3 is CAWSHNRGRNQPQHF. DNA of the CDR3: TGTGCCTGGAGTCATAACAGGGGACGCAATCAGCCCCAGCATTTT.

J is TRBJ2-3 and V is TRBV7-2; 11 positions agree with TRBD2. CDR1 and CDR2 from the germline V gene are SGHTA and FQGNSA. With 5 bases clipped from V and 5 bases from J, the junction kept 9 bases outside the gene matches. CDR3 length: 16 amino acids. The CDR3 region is CASSLTSGSNGDTQYF. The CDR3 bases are TGTGCCAGCAGCCTTACTAGCGGGAGTAACGGAGATACGCAGTATTTT.

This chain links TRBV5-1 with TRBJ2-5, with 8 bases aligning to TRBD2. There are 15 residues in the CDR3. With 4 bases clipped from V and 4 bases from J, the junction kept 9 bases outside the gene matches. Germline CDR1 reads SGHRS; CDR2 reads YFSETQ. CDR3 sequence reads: CASSPGGGLIETQYF. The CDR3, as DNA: TGCGCCAGCAGCCCCGGGGGGGGCTTGATAGAGACCCAGTACTTC.

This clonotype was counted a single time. The chain's CDR3 is CASSSSMGGTIYF. The CDR3 bases are TGTGCCAGCAGCTCTTCTATGGGGGGCACCATATATTTT. The V gene is TRBV7-3, the J gene TRBJ1-3; D perhaps matches TRBD1 (5 bases). Germline V gene data show CDR1 as SGHTA and CDR2 as FQGTGA. The CDR3 extends over 13 amino acids. The ends were cut back, 4 bases at V and 9 bases at J, with 13 bases in the middle.